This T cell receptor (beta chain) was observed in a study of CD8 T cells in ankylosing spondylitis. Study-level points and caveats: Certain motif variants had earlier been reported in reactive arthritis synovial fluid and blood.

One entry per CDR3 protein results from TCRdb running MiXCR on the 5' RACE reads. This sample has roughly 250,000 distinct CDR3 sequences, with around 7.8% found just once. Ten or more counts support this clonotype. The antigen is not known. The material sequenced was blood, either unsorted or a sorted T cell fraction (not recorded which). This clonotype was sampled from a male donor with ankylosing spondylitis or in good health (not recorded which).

As DNA, the CDR3 is TGTGCCAGCAGCTTGGCCGCAGGGGCTGAAGCTTTCTTT. Translated, it gives CASSLAAGAEAFF. The J gene is TRBJ1-1, the V gene TRBV5-4; the D gene is possibly TRBD1 (6 bases). The CDR3 totals 13 residues. V lost 0 bases and J lost 6, with 9 bases in between. CDR1 is SGHNT and CDR2 is YYREEE in the germline V gene (reference sequence).